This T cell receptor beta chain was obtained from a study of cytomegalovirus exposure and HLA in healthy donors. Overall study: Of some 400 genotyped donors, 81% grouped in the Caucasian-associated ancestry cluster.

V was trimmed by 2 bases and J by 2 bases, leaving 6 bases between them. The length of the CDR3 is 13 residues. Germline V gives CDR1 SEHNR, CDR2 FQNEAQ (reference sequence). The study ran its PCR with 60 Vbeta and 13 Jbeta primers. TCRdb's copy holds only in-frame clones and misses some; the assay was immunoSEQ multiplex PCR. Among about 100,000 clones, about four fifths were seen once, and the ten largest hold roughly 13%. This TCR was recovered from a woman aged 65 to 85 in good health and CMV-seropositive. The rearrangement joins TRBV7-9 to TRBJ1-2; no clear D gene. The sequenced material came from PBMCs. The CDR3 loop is CASSLSINYGYTF. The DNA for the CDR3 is TGTGCCAGCAGCTTATCAATCAACTATGGCTACACCTTC.